This entry lists 26 T cell receptor beta chains sequenced from one sample in a study of blood T cell repertoires in COVID-19. Produced via immunoSEQ multiplex PCR; TCRdb's table is partial and in-frame only. The data hold a few hundred thousand clones, with around 91% observed a single time. The specimen sequenced was PBMCs or T cells enriched from blood (not recorded which). These receptor sequences come from a woman aged 40 to 50 who had recovered from COVID-19.

The J gene is TRBJ2-7, the V gene TRBV7-2; D gene ambiguous. In germline, CDR1 is SGHTA, CDR2 FQGNSA. Trimming shortened V by 1 base and J by 3 bases, and 13 bases separated the two germline ends. The CDR3 length is 15 residues. The CDR3 here is CASSLGVQADYEQYF. CDR3 nucleotides: TGTGCCAGCAGCTTAGGAGTCCAGGCTGACTACGAGCAGTACTTC.

The chain has TRBV4-3 and TRBJ2-1, with D perhaps matching TRBD2 (7 bases). This CDR3 has 20 amino acids. The germline V gene encodes CDR1 LGHNA and CDR2 YSLEER. Trimming removed 3 bases from V and 6 bases from J, with 30 bases in between. The CDR3 DNA reads as TGCGCCAGCAGCCAGAGTTGGGGGGGCCCGGACGGCTTATTCCCCAATGAGCAGTTCTTC. It is translated as CASSQSWGGPDGLFPNEQFF.

This clone was counted only a few times. This chain uses TRBV11-3 with TRBJ2-3; no reliable D call. Germline V CDR1 and CDR2: SGHNT, YENEEA. The CDR3 sequence is 12 residues long. V lost 5 bases and J 9 bases, leaving 12 bases between the germline ends. Here the CDR3 DNA reads TGTGCCAGCAGCCTTCTCGAAGCCACGCAGTATTTT. This translates into CASSLLEATQYF.

The CDR3 region is CASSPGGGIDEQYF. CDR3 bases: TGTGCCAGTAGCCCCGGCGGGGGGATCGACGAGCAGTACTTC. The rearrangement links TRBV19 to TRBJ2-7, with 8 bases fitting TRBD2. The CDR3 totals 14 residues. V shed 6 bases and J 5 bases; nucleotides not matched to a gene: 9. Germline CDR1 reads LNHDA; CDR2 reads SQIVND (reference sequence).

In this sample, this clone turned up once. The rearrangement joins TRBV28 to TRBJ2-6; D might be TRBD2 (5 bases). The CDR3 loop spans 15 amino acids. Germline V gene sequence: CDR1 MDHEN, CDR2 SYDVKM. V lost 7 bases and J lost 3, with 13 bases in between. The CDR3 protein is CASNGRRYGANVLTF. For the CDR3, the DNA is TGTGCCAGCAACGGTAGGAGGTATGGGGCCAACGTCCTGACTTTC.

This rearrangement joins TRBV6-5 to TRBJ2-7; 8 nucleotides match TRBD1. Trimming at V came to 6 bases and at J to 3 bases, leaving 7 bases not matched to a gene. The CDR3 runs to 14 residues. CDR1 and CDR2 (germline): MNHEY, SVGAGI. The CDR3 DNA reads TGTGCCAGCAGCCAGGGACAGGAGGGCTACGAGCAGTACTTC. The encoded protein is CASSQGQEGYEQYF.

On this clone itself: Other DNA sequences in the same sample also yield this CDR3. CDR3 sequence: CASSSTGGANEKLFF. In DNA form, the CDR3 reads TGTGCCAGCAGTTCGACAGGGGGGGCTAATGAAAAACTGTTTTTT. V usage is TRBV28 and J usage is TRBJ1-4; 9 positions agree with TRBD1. The CDR3 runs 15 residues. With V trimmed by 4 bases and J by 3 bases, 3 bases remained unmatched. Germline values: CDR1 MDHEN, CDR2 SYDVKM.

The chain joins TRBV6-5 to TRBJ1-2; 7 bases agree with TRBD1. The V segment lost 0 bases and the J segment 2 bases; nucleotides outside the gene matches: 3. The CDR3 contains 15 residues. CDR1 and CDR2 from the germline V gene are MNHEY and SVGAGI. The CDR3 DNA is TGTGCCAGCAGTTACTCGAACAGGGGAAACTATGGCTACACCTTC. Protein sequence: CASSYSNRGNYGYTF.

J is TRBJ1-5 and V is TRBV10-1, with TRBD1 matching 8 bases. The germline V gene encodes CDR1 WNHNN and CDR2 SYGVQD (reference sequence). The CDR3 runs 16 residues. Germline trimming cut 3 bases from V and 7 bases from J; bases unmatched to any gene: 11. The CDR3: CASSDSGQGASQPQHF. The CDR3 DNA follows: TGCGCCAGCAGTGATTCAGGGCAGGGGGCGTCCCAGCCCCAGCATTTT.

The chain recombines TRBV28 with TRBJ1-5; the D gene is possibly TRBD1 (6 bases). CDR3 length: 20 residues. From germline, CDR1 is MDHEN and CDR2 SYDVKM. V lost 5 bases and J lost 1, with 27 bases in between. The CDR3, as DNA: TGTGCCAGCAGTCCCTCCGGATGGGCAGGGGAGTTAGGCAGCAATCAGCCCCAGCATTTT. Translating it yields CASSPSGWAGELGSNQPQHF. Full variable domain (remainder filled in from reference TRBV28 and TRBJ1-5): DVKVTQSSRYLVKRTGEKVFLECVQDMDHENMFWYRQDPGLGLRLIYFSYDVKMKEKGDIPEGYSVSREKKERFSLILESASTNQTSMYLCASSPSGWAGELGSNQPQHFGDGTRLSIL.

The gene calls are TRBV9 and TRBJ2-7, with D unresolved. Germline V gene lookup returns CDR1 SGDLS and CDR2 YYNGEE. V gave up 2 bases and J gave up 0 bases, with 12 bases separating them. This CDR3 comprises 15 residues. CDR3 nucleotide sequence: TGTGCCAGCAGCGTGACCTCGGAGTTCTCCTACGAGCAGTACTTC. It yields the protein CASSVTSEFSYEQYF.

The chain has TRBV7-8 and TRBJ2-7; D uncertain. V was trimmed by 5 bases and J by 3 bases, leaving 8 bases between them. The CDR3 length is 12 residues. The germline gives CDR1 SGHVS, CDR2 FQNEAQ. The CDR3 bases are TGTGCCAGCAGCCCCGACATCTACGAGCAGTACTTC. It translates to CASSPDIYEQYF.

The genes are TRBV7-3 and TRBJ2-1; 9 nucleotides agree with TRBD2. The CDR3 is 16 residues long. Germline CDR1 and CDR2: SGHTA and FQGTGA. V lost 4 bases to trimming and J lost 3 bases; unmatched junction nucleotides: 7. CDR3 nucleotides: TGTGCCAGCAGCTCATTAGCGGGAGCTCGCTACAATGAGCAGTTCTTC. It encodes CASSSLAGARYNEQFF.

This chain connects TRBV5-4 to TRBJ2-1, with 8 positions matching TRBD2. The CDR3 is 15 residues long. V lost 5 bases, J lost 9 bases, and 13 bases stayed unmatched. Germline loops: CDR1 SGHNT, CDR2 YYREEE (reference sequence). The CDR3 here is CASSSEIAGTPEQFF. Written as DNA, the CDR3 is TGTGCCAGCAGTTCCGAAATAGCGGGGACTCCTGAGCAGTTCTTC.

This clone is a singleton in its sample. The chain uses TRBV18 and TRBJ1-1, with D possibly TRBD1 on 6 matching bases. In germline, CDR1 is KGHSH, CDR2 LQKENI. The ends were cut back, 8 bases at V and 5 bases at J, with 12 bases in the middle. This CDR3 contains 12 residues. This chain's CDR3 is CASKLQGTEAFF. The CDR3 nucleotides read TGTGCCAGCAAACTACAGGGTACTGAAGCTTTCTTT.

This clone was seen only once. The CDR3: CASSSIQGWSTGELFF. Written as DNA, the CDR3 is TGCGCCAGCAGCTCCATACAGGGTTGGAGCACCGGGGAGCTGTTTTTT. V and J are TRBV5-1 and TRBJ2-2, with D possibly TRBD1 on 6 matching bases. The CDR3 has 16 residues. Germline V gene data show CDR1 as SGHRS and CDR2 as YFSETQ. V was cut by 3 bases and J by 4 bases, with 16 bases left in between.

The V call is TRBV10-3, the J call TRBJ2-1, with 14 bases fitting TRBD2. The germline V gene has CDR1 ENHRY and CDR2 SYGVKD. Losses at the gene ends were 6 bases for V and 0 bases for J; bases not matched to a gene: 7. The CDR3 consists of 18 residues. CDR3 in amino acids: CAISPGLAGVSSYNEQFF. The DNA for the CDR3 is TGTGCCATCAGCCCGGGACTAGCGGGAGTGAGCTCCTACAATGAGCAGTTCTTC.

The V call is TRBV11-2, the J call TRBJ1-5; possibly TRBD1 for D (6 bases). The CDR3 totals 15 residues. Germline loops: CDR1 SGHAT, CDR2 FQNNGV. V lost 2 bases, J lost 0 bases, and 8 bases lay in between. The CDR3 DNA reads TGTGCCAGCAGCTTAAAGACAGGTAGCAATCAGCCCCAGCATTTT. Its translation: CASSLKTGSNQPQHF.

On this clone itself: The sample has other DNA sequences that encode this CDR3 too. This chain uses TRBV30 with TRBJ2-5; no reliable D call. This CDR3 is built from 11 residues. CDR1 is GTSNPN, CDR2 SVGIG, per germline (reference sequence). The V end lost 3 bases, the J end lost 5 bases, and 7 bases lay between the germline ends. The CDR3 here is CAWSPRETQYF. The DNA of the CDR3 is TGTGCCTGGAGCCCTAGGGAGACCCAGTACTTC.

This rearrangement joins TRBV24-1 to TRBJ2-3, with TRBD1 matching 8 bases. The CDR3 has 17 residues. V shed 3 bases, J shed 6 bases, and the junction held 13 bases outside the gene matches. Germline V gene data show CDR1 as KGHDR and CDR2 as SFDVKD. In DNA form, the CDR3 reads TGTGCCACCAGTGATATCACCGGACAGGGCGCTAGGGATACGCAGTATTTT. This sequence encodes CATSDITGQGARDTQYF.

The chain uses TRBV19 and TRBJ2-2; maybe TRBD2 (5 bases). V was clipped by 7 bases and J by 0 bases, with 12 bases between them. CDR1 and CDR2 from the germline V gene are LNHDA and SQIVND (reference sequence). The CDR3 consists of 15 residues. The CDR3 DNA follows: TGTGCCAGTACCAGGACTTCCCCGAACACCGGGGAGCTGTTTTTT. Its translation is CASTRTSPNTGELFF.

This chain links TRBV7-2 with TRBJ1-1; a possible D gene is TRBD1 (5 bases). The CDR3 is 14 amino acids. From germline, CDR1 is SGHTA and CDR2 FQGNSA. Trimming shortened V by 5 bases and J by 7 bases, and 17 bases separated the two germline ends. Here the CDR3 reads CASSPINRQIEAFF. CDR3 DNA: TGTGCCAGCAGCCCAATAAATCGACAGATTGAAGCTTTCTTT.

This clone came up once. This rearrangement joins TRBV6-2 or TRBV6-3 to TRBJ2-1, with D possibly TRBD2 on 5 matching bases. V was cut by 1 base and J by 8 bases, with 18 bases left in between. The CDR3 totals 16 residues. Germline loops: CDR1 MNHEY, CDR2 SVGEGT. The DNA of the CDR3 is TGTGCCAGCAGTTACTGGTTATCGGGGTTCGGGGATGAGCAGTTCTTC. Its protein product is CASSYWLSGFGDEQFF.

V is TRBV10-3 and J is TRBJ1-5; the match to TRBD1 covers 8 bases. V lost 0 bases to trimming and J lost 2 bases; unmatched junction nucleotides: 0. The CDR3 is 15 amino acids. Germline CDR1 ENHRY, CDR2 SYGVKD. The CDR3 spells CAISESTGGNQPQHF. CDR3 bases: TGTGCCATCAGTGAGTCGACAGGGGGCAATCAGCCCCAGCATTTT.

The chain combines TRBV30 with TRBJ2-7; TRBD1 aligns across 10 bases. Looked up from germline, CDR1 is GTSNPN and CDR2 is SVGIG (reference sequence). The CDR3 length is 13 residues. Unmatched junction bases numbered 6, after V lost 5 bases and J lost 5 bases. CDR3 nucleotide sequence: TGTGCCTGGGGGACAGGGGTTGTCCACGAGCAGTACTTC. Protein: CAWGTGVVHEQYF.

V gene TRBV18 combines with J gene TRBJ1-3; D call uncertain. The CDR3 length is 14 residues. V was pared by 2 bases and J by 3 bases, with 8 bases between. CDR1 KGHSH and CDR2 LQKENI come from the germline V gene. CDR3 amino acids: CASSPGSGGNTIYF. DNA for the CDR3: TGTGCCAGCTCACCAGGGTCAGGTGGAAACACCATATATTTT.